These 6 T cell receptor beta chains were all obtained from the same sample, sequenced in a study of blood T cell repertoires in COVID-19 (dated by TCRdb to the early 2020s). The library was produced with the immunoSEQ multiplex PCR assay. TCRdb's version of the immuneACCESS table is confined to in-frame rearrangements and falls short of the full clone set. An unresolved V gene accounts for under half of the shortfall where checked; the remainder is of unknown origin. This sample is represented by some 120,000 clones; more than 65% of them were singletons. Jointly, the top ten make up around 25% of the sample. Sequencing used peripheral blood. The source is a human donor in a cohort sampled during active COVID-19.

V gene TRBV5-1 combines with J gene TRBJ2-7, with TRBD1 matching 7 bases. This CDR3 region has 15 residues. V was pared by 3 bases and J by 1 base, with 7 bases of the junction left unmatched. Germline CDR1 is SGHRS and CDR2 is YFSETQ. CDR3 sequence reads: CASSSGQNPSYEQYF. CDR3 nucleotides: TGCGCCAGCAGCTCGGGACAGAACCCTTCCTACGAGCAGTACTTC.

For this clone: Other DNA sequences of this sample code for an identical CDR3. The V gene is TRBV19, the J gene TRBJ1-1; 7 bases agree with TRBD1. Germline V gene data show CDR1 as LNHDA and CDR2 as SQIVND (reference sequence). V lost 4 bases to trimming and J lost 2 bases; unmatched junction nucleotides: 13. The length of the CDR3 is 17 residues. In nucleotides, the CDR3 is TGTGCCAGTAGTAGACAGGGAGCCTCCCAATTTAACACTGAAGCTTTCTTT. As protein: CASSRQGASQFNTEAFF. Drawing the rest from reference TRBV19 and TRBJ1-1, the complete variable domain is DGGITQSPKYLFRKEGQNVTLSCEQNLNHDAMYWYRQDPGQGLRLIYYSQIVNDFQKGDIAEGYSVSREKKESFPLTVTSAQKNPTAFYLCASSRQGASQFNTEAFFGQGTRLTVV.

The genes are TRBV5-1 and TRBJ2-2; the D gene is possibly TRBD2 (5 bases). Germline loops: CDR1 SGHRS, CDR2 YFSETQ. The V end lost 4 bases, the J end lost 5 bases, and 6 bases lay between the germline ends. This CDR3 contains 12 residues. DNA of the CDR3: TGCGCCAGCAGCATAGCGACCGGGGAGCTGTTTTTT. Amino acids: CASSIATGELFF.

The chain employs TRBV4-1 and TRBJ2-7; the match to TRBD2 covers 10 bases. CDR1 is MGHRA, CDR2 YSYEKL, per germline. Losses at the gene ends were 2 bases for V and 2 bases for J; bases not matched to a gene: 12. This CDR3 contains 18 residues. CDR3 protein: CASSQNLAGALTAYEQYF. As DNA, the CDR3 is TGCGCCAGCAGCCAAAACCTAGCGGGGGCCCTTACTGCCTACGAGCAGTACTTC.

CDR3 nucleotides: TGTGCCAGCAGTCGTGGAGGCAATCAGCCCCAGCATTTT. Translating it yields CASSRGGNQPQHF. V and J are TRBV3-1 (or the pseudogene TRBV3-2) and TRBJ1-5; D gene unclear. There are 13 residues in the CDR3. Germline CDR1 is LGHDT and CDR2 is YNNKEL (reference sequence). V lost 6 bases and J lost 2, with 8 bases in between.

J is TRBJ2-7 and V is TRBV7-2; D not certain. CDR1 and CDR2 from the germline V gene are SGHTA and FQGNSA. This CDR3 comprises 13 residues. The V end was cut by 4 bases, the J end by 2 bases, with 9 bases between. The CDR3 region has the DNA TGTGCCAGCAGCTCGCGTTTCGCCTACGAGCAGTACTTC. Translating it yields CASSSRFAYEQYF.